This TCR beta chain stems from a study of CD8 T cells in ankylosing spondylitis. TCRdb re-analysed the 5' RACE reads in MiXCR, keeping a single row per CDR3 protein. The data contain 150,000 to 200,000 distinct CDR3 sequences, under 35% of them singletons. This clonotype appeared many times. Germline V gives CDR1 SGDLS, CDR2 YYNGEE. V trimming: 2 bases; J trimming: 1 base; junction bases outside the gene matches: 5. The CDR3 totals 17 residues. The clonotype was recovered from a male donor with ankylosing spondylitis. The V gene is TRBV9, the J gene TRBJ2-1; 11 bases line up with TRBD2. Sequenced material: synovial fluid, either unsorted or a sorted T cell fraction (not recorded which). CDR3: CASSVHSGRESYNEQFF. The CDR3 nucleotides read TGTGCCAGCAGCGTCCATAGCGGGAGGGAGTCCTACAATGAGCAGTTCTTC.